What follows is one T cell receptor (beta chain) and its context. This CDR3 spans 12 amino acids. The germline V gene has CDR1 ENHRY and CDR2 SYGVKD. V was shortened by 8 bases and J by 9 bases, with 14 bases between the two germline ends. TCRdb analysed the 5' RACE reads with MiXCR anew, one entry per CDR3 protein. This table holds some 600,000 distinct CDR3 sequences, 9% to 15% found once. The sample comes from a study of T cells after yellow fever vaccination. This TCR came from a man aged 30 to 39 who received the YFV17D yellow fever vaccine. Source: PBMCs, taken on the day of the yellow fever booster vaccination. The rearrangement links TRBV10-3 to TRBJ2-4; D tentatively reads TRBD1 or TRBD2 (5 bases each). Written as DNA, the CDR3 is TGTGCCATCGGACGGGACGAGGGCATTCAGTACTTC. Translating it yields CAIGRDEGIQYF.